This TCR beta chain was recovered during a study of Graves' ophthalmopathy and Graves' hyperthyroidism. Study-wide background: Investigators collected peripheral blood at initial diagnosis, before any treatment was given.

The ends were cut back, 2 bases at V and 1 base at J, with 8 bases in the middle. CDR1 MNHNS and CDR2 SASEGT come from the germline V gene. The CDR3 spans 15 residues. This clonotype has ten or more counts. Exclusion covered patients with other autoimmune diseases or uncontrolled infections (as well as pregnancy or lactation). RNA served as the template for amplifying TCR beta CDR3 regions. The library came from an HTBI-primed first-round RT-PCR and a second-round multiplex PCR. Each CDR3 protein gets one entry after TCRdb re-called the multiplex PCR reads with MiXCR. Of roughly 610,000 distinct CDR3 sequences listed, about a fifth are singletons.

This receptor was identified in a woman under 30 with stable Graves' hyperthyroidism. Some clones in this sample may be carry-over from other donors' samples. This chain connects TRBV6-1 to TRBJ2-2, with D perhaps TRBD1 (5 bases). The source material was peripheral blood. This chain's CDR3 is CASSEQGWNTGELFF. The CDR3 DNA reads TGTGCCAGCAGTGAACAGGGTTGGAACACCGGGGAGCTGTTTTTT.